This TCR beta chain is from a study of shared clonotypes between healthy human individuals. It was CD45RO-negative cells, positively selected for CCR7, that made up naive CD8 cells, with terminally differentiated effector memory CD45RA+ cells excluded. Whole-study results and caveats: Sequencing depth was expected to influence donor clonotype sharing. A few donors had 5% to 6% of their naive CD4 clonotypes in common. Naive subsets generally had larger estimated richness than memory subsets.

Germline CDR1 is SNHLY and CDR2 is FYNNEI. V dropped 5 bases and J dropped 4; count of bases not matched to a gene: 4. CDR3 size: 15 residues. As regards this clone: As yet, its antigen is unknown.

Repertoires were generated with immunoSEQ multiplex PCR, while TCRdb's copy carries only in-frame clones and drops some. The sample lists hundreds of thousands of clones, 85% to 95% occurring once. This clonotype originated in a woman in her 30s in good health. Sequencing used naive CD8+ T cells sorted from blood. The chain has TRBV2 and TRBJ2-1; TRBD2 aligns across 11 bases. DNA of the CDR3: TGTGCCAGCAGTCCTTTAGCGGGAGGGTACAATGAGCAGTTCTTC. It translates to CASSPLAGGYNEQFF.